The 27 T cell receptor beta chains presented below share a single source sample, sequenced in a study of blood T cell repertoires in COVID-19. TCRdb's table, derived via immunoSEQ multiplex PCR, lists solely in-frame clones and lacks some. The table has about 29,000 clones, 60% to 80% seen once. Sequencing was done on a sample of peripheral blood. The origin of the receptors is a woman in her 70s with active or convalescent COVID-19.

The genes are TRBV13 and TRBJ2-1, with 14 bases matching TRBD2. V lost 5 bases to trimming and J lost 0 bases; unmatched junction nucleotides: 6. CDR3 length equals 18 residues. Germline CDR1 is PRHDT and CDR2 is FYEKMQ (reference sequence). DNA of the CDR3: TGTGCCAGCAGCGCGACTAGCGGGAGGGCCACCTCCTACAATGAGCAGTTCTTC. As protein: CASSATSGRATSYNEQFF. The complete variable domain, with remaining parts taken from reference TRBV13 and TRBJ2-1, reads AAGVIQSPRHLIKEKRETATLKCYPIPRHDTVYWYQQGPGQDPQFLISFYEKMQSDKGSIPDRFSAQQFSDYHSELNMSSLELGDSALYFCASSATSGRATSYNEQFFGPGTRLTVL.

The chain employs TRBV7-2 and TRBJ2-2, with D possibly TRBD2 on 5 matching bases. This CDR3 has 19 amino acids. Trimming shortened V by 2 bases and J by 4 bases, and 23 bases separated the two germline ends. Germline V CDR1 and CDR2: SGHTA, FQGNSA. In nucleotides, the CDR3 is TGTGCCAGCAGCTTAAGGTTGATGGCCCTCACCGGGGTCACCGGGGAGCTGTTTTTT. This sequence encodes CASSLRLMALTGVTGELFF.

The chain recombines TRBV7-6 with TRBJ2-4; the match to TRBD2 covers 9 bases. V dropped 1 base and J dropped 0; count of bases not matched to a gene: 10. CDR1 SGHVS and CDR2 FNYEAQ come from the germline V gene. The CDR3 has 19 amino acids. Written as DNA, the CDR3 is TGTGCCAGCAGCTTAGTGGTTAGCGGGAGCCCAATAGCCAAAAACATTCAGTACTTC. Its translation is CASSLVVSGSPIAKNIQYF.

The rearrangement uses TRBV6-5 and TRBJ1-1; unclear D gene. Germline loops: CDR1 MNHEY, CDR2 SVGAGI. The ends were cut back, 6 bases at V and 4 bases at J, with 15 bases in the middle. CDR3 length: 14 residues. The chain's CDR3 is CASRSTGGSTEAFF. CDR3 DNA sequence: TGTGCCAGCAGGAGCACGGGTGGGTCCACTGAAGCTTTCTTT.

The chain employs TRBV10-3 and TRBJ2-7, with TRBD1 as a possible D gene (6 bases). The length of the CDR3 is 15 residues. Germline CDR1 ENHRY, CDR2 SYGVKD. Trimming left V 3 bases short and J 3 bases short, with 15 bases between. CDR3 sequence (DNA): TGTGCCATCAGTGACGCGCTTGGACAGCACTACGAGCAGTACTTC. Amino acids: CAISDALGQHYEQYF.

This sequence joins TRBV7-2 and TRBJ1-1; no clear D gene. Germline CDR1 reads SGHTA; CDR2 reads FQGNSA. The CDR3 sequence is 14 residues long. V gave up 4 bases and J gave up 8 bases, with 17 bases separating them. This CDR3 reads CASSSRHAGSEAFF. Here the CDR3 DNA reads TGTGCCAGCAGCTCCCGACACGCGGGTTCAGAAGCTTTCTTT.

This clone was counted once. This chain connects TRBV5-1 to TRBJ2-3, with a tentative D call TRBD2 (5 bases). The CDR3 is 14 residues long. V lost 4 bases and J 0 bases, leaving 9 bases between the germline ends. Germline CDR1 reads SGHRS; CDR2 reads YFSETQ. The CDR3 sequence: CASSVTISTDTQYF. The CDR3 nucleotides read TGCGCCAGCAGCGTGACTATCAGCACAGATACGCAGTATTTT.

This chain uses TRBV18 with TRBJ2-3; 11 nucleotides match TRBD1. Losses at the gene ends were 6 bases for V and 6 bases for J; bases not matched to a gene: 14. Germline V gene data show CDR1 as KGHSH and CDR2 as LQKENI. There are 17 residues in the CDR3. Written as DNA, the CDR3 is TGTGCCAGCTCCCCGCAAGGTGCCGGGACAGGGGGTGATACGCAGTATTTT. Translating it yields CASSPQGAGTGGDTQYF. The full variable domain, rest sourced from reference TRBV18 and TRBJ2-3, is NAGVMQNPRHLVRRRGQEARLRCSPMKGHSHVYWYRQLPEEGLKFMVYLQKENIIDESGMPKERFSAEFPKEGPSILRIQQVVRGDSAAYFCASSPQGAGTGGDTQYFGPGTRLTVL.

The rearrangement joins TRBV7-3 to TRBJ2-3; tentative D call: TRBD1 (5 bases). The V and J ends lost 2 bases and 2 bases respectively, with 17 bases between them. Germline assignment: CDR1 SGHTA and CDR2 FQGTGA. The CDR3 is 17 amino acids. The CDR3: CASSLSLPGRATDTQYF. Here the CDR3 DNA reads TGTGCCAGCAGCTTATCACTCCCGGGCAGGGCCACAGATACGCAGTATTTT.

CDR3 in DNA: TGCGCCAGCAGCCCCTTCTCTGGGGCCAACGTCCTGACTTTC. Translating gives CASSPFSGANVLTF. This rearrangement joins TRBV5-1 to TRBJ2-6; D ambiguous. The CDR3 runs 14 residues. Germline V CDR1 and CDR2: SGHRS, YFSETQ. Trimming removed 4 bases at V and 0 bases at J, with 5 bases between. Together with reference TRBV5-1 and TRBJ2-6, the CDR3 gives the full variable domain: KAGVTQTPRYLIKTRGQQVTLSCSPISGHRSVSWYQQTPGQGLQFLFEYFSETQRNKGNFPGRFSGRQFSNSRSEMNVSTLELGDSALYLCASSPFSGANVLTFGAGSRLTVL.

This clone was observed a few times. This chain uses TRBV7-2 with TRBJ2-1; 8 nucleotides align to TRBD2. The CDR3 extends over 14 amino acids. The germline CDR1 and CDR2 sequences are SGHTA and FQGNSA. Trimming removed 2 bases from V and 4 bases from J; junction bases left unmatched: 1. The CDR3 DNA sequence: TGTGCCAGCAGCTTAACTAGCGGTTACAATGAGCAGTTCTTC. As protein: CASSLTSGYNEQFF.

The chain is built from TRBV28 and TRBJ2-7; 7 nucleotides match TRBD1. Germline V gene sequence: CDR1 MDHEN, CDR2 SYDVKM. With 3 bases clipped from V and 5 bases from J, the junction kept 10 bases outside the gene matches. The CDR3 is made up of 15 amino acids. The CDR3 bases are TGTGCCAGCAGTTTTCAGTGGGGGCAGGGGGACGAGCAGTACTTC. Amino acids: CASSFQWGQGDEQYF.

The chain uses TRBV6-5 and TRBJ2-7, with D unclear. Trimming removed 2 bases from V and 5 bases from J, with 10 bases in between. The CDR3 covers 13 residues. Germline CDR1 reads MNHEY; CDR2 reads SVGAGI. The CDR3 DNA reads as TGTGCCAGCAGTTACCAGGAAAACCACGAGCAGTACTTC. Its protein is CASSYQENHEQYF.

The genes are TRBV30 and TRBJ2-7; TRBD2 is a possible D gene (6 bases). The V gene's germline CDR1 is GTSNPN and CDR2 SVGIG (reference sequence). Trimming took off 0 bases at V and 3 bases at J, with 6 bases between the two ends. The CDR3 has 12 residues. CDR3 coding DNA: TGTGCCTGGAGTGTAGCGGGCTACGAGCAGTACTTC. It translates to CAWSVAGYEQYF.

The rearrangement uses TRBV24-1 and TRBJ2-2; perhaps TRBD1 as D (6 bases). The V end lost 0 bases, the J end lost 6 bases, and 16 bases lay between the germline ends. The CDR3 is 17 residues long. The germline gives CDR1 KGHDR, CDR2 SFDVKD. Written as DNA, the CDR3 is TGTGCCACCAGTGATTTGCAGGGCAGGGGAAGTCCCGGGGAGCTGTTTTTT. This codes for CATSDLQGRGSPGELFF.

The V gene is TRBV21-1, the J gene TRBJ2-7; no DNA check was done on the table's D call, TRBD1. TRBV21-1 is described as a pseudogene. CDR3 size: 16 residues. CDR3 region: CASSKVGFKDSGEQYF. In DNA form, the CDR3 reads TGTGCCAGCAGCAAAGTAGGGTTCAAGGATTCAGGGGAGCAGTACTTC.

The chain recombines TRBV5-4 with TRBJ1-2, with D possibly matching TRBD1 (5 bases). Looked up from germline, CDR1 is SGHNT and CDR2 is YYREEE (reference sequence). The CDR3 runs 13 residues. V lost 1 base to trimming and J lost 4 bases, with 8 bases between them. CDR3: CASSLPGGYGYTF. CDR3 DNA: TGTGCCAGCAGCTTGCCCGGGGGCTATGGCTACACCTTC.

The chain employs TRBV7-2 and TRBJ1-1; a weak D match, TRBD1 (5 bases). V was shortened by 2 bases and J by 1 base, with 5 bases between the two germline ends. The CDR3 has 13 amino acids. Germline assignment: CDR1 SGHTA and CDR2 FQGNSA. The DNA for the CDR3 is TGTGCCAGCAGCTTACAGGGGAACACTGAAGCTTTCTTT. As protein: CASSLQGNTEAFF. Supplemented by reference TRBV7-2 and TRBJ1-1, the full variable domain reads GAGVSQSPSNKVTEKGKDVELRCDPISGHTALYWYRQSLGQGLEFLIYFQGNSAPDKSGLPSDRFSAERTGGSVSTLTIQRTQQEDSAVYLCASSLQGNTEAFFGQGTRLTVV.

This chain joins TRBV30 and TRBJ1-2, with D unresolved. CDR1 GTSNPN and CDR2 SVGIG come from the germline V gene (reference sequence). V lost 0 bases to trimming and J lost 6 bases, with 11 bases between them. The CDR3 covers 13 residues. CDR3 in DNA: TGTGCCTGGAGTGTATCATTTGGCAATGGCTACACCTTC. Its translation is CAWSVSFGNGYTF.

The chain has TRBV6-5 and TRBJ2-1; D is possibly TRBD1 (5 bases). The CDR3 has 13 amino acids. Trimming removed 4 bases at V and 10 bases at J, with 14 bases between. Germline assignment: CDR1 MNHEY and CDR2 SVGAGI. Here the CDR3 DNA reads TGTGCCAGCAGTTTATACAGGTATTCGGAGCAGTTCTTC. Encoded protein: CASSLYRYSEQFF.

The genes are TRBV11-3 and TRBJ1-4; no clear D gene. The length of the CDR3 is 18 residues. The V end lost 1 base, the J end lost 3 bases, and 18 bases lay between the germline ends. Germline V gene data show CDR1 as SGHNT and CDR2 as YENEEA. The CDR3: CASSLGSAFDSPNEKLFF. DNA for the CDR3: TGTGCCAGCAGCTTAGGTTCAGCCTTTGATAGCCCTAATGAAAAACTGTTTTTT.

The chain uses TRBV7-2 and TRBJ1-3; D ambiguous. Trimming took off 3 bases at V and 0 bases at J, with 12 bases between the two ends. The CDR3 totals 16 residues. The germline V gene has CDR1 SGHTA and CDR2 FQGNSA. This CDR3 is CASSFGGNPSGNTIYF. The CDR3 bases are TGTGCCAGCAGCTTTGGCGGTAACCCCTCTGGAAACACCATATATTTT.

The chain couples TRBV28 to TRBJ2-2; a possible D gene is TRBD2 (7 bases). CDR1 and CDR2 from the germline V gene are MDHEN and SYDVKM. The CDR3 is made up of 16 amino acids. Trimming stripped 2 bases from V and 5 bases from J, with 15 bases between. CDR3 nucleotides: TGTGCCAGCAGTTTAGGTAGAGGGGGGGCGACCGGGGAGCTGTTTTTT. The encoded protein is CASSLGRGGATGELFF.

This chain joins TRBV27 and TRBJ1-4; the D is unclear. Trimming took 3 bases from V and 7 from J, leaving 12 bases between them. Per the germline V gene, CDR1 is MNHEY and CDR2 is SMNVEV (reference sequence). The CDR3 length is 14 residues. The CDR3 DNA is TGTGCCAGCAGTTTCTCCCCACCAGGTGAAAAACTGTTTTTT. It is translated as CASSFSPPGEKLFF.

The rearrangement links TRBV5-8 to TRBJ1-2; D call uncertain. Germline values: CDR1 SGHTS, CDR2 YDEGEE. V shed 4 bases and J shed 0 bases, with 10 bases lying between them. The CDR3 contains 14 residues. The chain's CDR3 is CASSGVTTNYGYTF. Here the CDR3 DNA reads TGTGCCAGCAGCGGAGTCACAACTAACTATGGCTACACCTTC.

This clone has a single count. The rearrangement joins TRBV18 to TRBJ2-4, with 8 bases matching TRBD1. CDR3 size: 16 residues. CDR1 KGHSH and CDR2 LQKENI come from the germline V gene. With V trimmed by 3 bases and J by 8 bases, 12 bases remained unmatched. The CDR3 DNA reads as TGTGCCAGCTCACCGTCAACAGGGGGACCCCGGGACATTCAGTACTTC. Protein sequence: CASSPSTGGPRDIQYF.

V usage is TRBV5-1 and J usage is TRBJ2-3; a possible D gene is TRBD2 (7 bases). From germline, CDR1 is SGHRS and CDR2 YFSETQ. V gave up 1 base and J gave up 2 bases, with 17 bases separating them. The CDR3 runs to 17 residues. The CDR3 loop is CASSLIRGGGNTDTQYF. The CDR3, as DNA: TGCGCCAGCAGCTTGATCCGTGGCGGGGGCAACACAGATACGCAGTATTTT.